This is a list of T cell receptor beta chains from one sample in a study of patients and donors after allogeneic stem cell transplantation. In TCRdb, the RT-PCR reads were re-called with MiXCR into one record per CDR3 protein. Of over 350,000 distinct CDR3 sequences in the sample, 15% to 20% were seen once. The specimen sequenced was blood, either unsorted or a sorted T cell fraction (not recorded which). The receptors here all came from a human donor who was either an allogeneic HSCT recipient or a stem cell or donor lymphocyte infusion donor (not recorded which). It is not recorded whose cells these are; they may come from a transplant donor. The conserved cysteine and the conserved F or W are not part of the CDR3 here. D genes are given only for firm matches.

j_call: TRBJ2-2; d_call: TRBD2; v_call: TRBV12-3/TRBV12-4; cdr3_aa: ASSLASGSLTGELF
j_call: TRBJ1-2; d_call: NA; v_call: TRBV11-2; cdr3_aa: ASRNLEVPIGGYGYT
j_call: TRBJ2-1; d_call: TRBD2; v_call: TRBV4-1; cdr3_aa: ASCREPGTSGQYNEQF
j_call: TRBJ1-4; d_call: TRBD1; v_call: TRBV6-5; cdr3_aa: ASSYSGTDTNEKLF
j_call: TRBJ2-7; d_call: NA; v_call: TRBV24-1; cdr3_aa: ATSGHSSYEQY
j_call: TRBJ1-2; d_call: NA; v_call: TRBV24-1; cdr3_aa: ATSDPGWGYT
j_call: TRBJ2-1; d_call: NA; v_call: TRBV5-5; cdr3_aa: ASSLQGDEQF
j_call: TRBJ2-5; d_call: TRBD2; v_call: TRBV24-1; cdr3_aa: ATSDTTSGRRETQY
j_call: TRBJ1-1; d_call: NA; v_call: TRBV20-1; cdr3_aa: SARDVGALGAEAF
j_call: TRBJ1-2; d_call: NA; v_call: TRBV4-1; cdr3_aa: ASSQDERASGYGYT
j_call: TRBJ2-3; d_call: NA; v_call: TRBV6-5; cdr3_aa: ASSYSGPDTQY
j_call: TRBJ1-6; d_call: NA; v_call: TRBV6-5; cdr3_aa: ASSYSSQGNNSPLH
j_call: TRBJ1-2; d_call: NA; v_call: TRBV27; cdr3_aa: ASSLGGNGDGYT
j_call: TRBJ2-2; d_call: NA; v_call: TRBV5-5; cdr3_aa: ASGAVPTGELF
j_call: TRBJ1-2; d_call: NA; v_call: TRBV7-9; cdr3_aa: ASSFPGNGYT
j_call: TRBJ2-7; d_call: TRBD1; v_call: TRBV27; cdr3_aa: ASSFNDRADYEQY
j_call: TRBJ2-1; d_call: NA; v_call: TRBV29-1; cdr3_aa: SVKGSLGYNEQF
j_call: TRBJ1-1; d_call: NA; v_call: TRBV29-1; cdr3_aa: SVSVIGMNTEAF
j_call: TRBJ2-1; d_call: NA; v_call: TRBV7-7; cdr3_aa: ASSPSLGAPGVF
j_call: TRBJ1-1; d_call: NA; v_call: TRBV12-3/TRBV12-4; cdr3_aa: ASSFIQRASEAF